This TCR beta chain comes out of a study of shared clonotypes between healthy human individuals (TCRdb year 2020). For context, the study as a whole: A couple of women and a few men aged 18 to 49 years were included in the cohort. To estimate repertoire size and how much clonotypes are shared between individuals, the study performed deep sequencing of blood TCR repertoires from roughly five healthy adults. Different laboratories and diverse techniques were used to prepare libraries and sequence TCR repertoires, to increase sequencing depth and limit assay-specific biases. Per donor, three plates each were used for CD4 naive and CD4 memory, two for CD8 naive, and one for CD8 memory. Between about 0.94 and 8.9 billion PBMCs per donor were obtained by leukapheresis. The paper's findings and limits, for the study overall: Sharing across a handful of donors was observed for about 5% of naive CD4, under 4% of naive CD8, about 2.5% of memory CD4, and around 0.4% of memory CD8 clonotypes. Sampling was restricted to blood, and TCR repertoires in tissue are likely to differ from TCR repertoires in blood. Naive subsets generally had larger estimated clonotype richness than memory subsets did. Compared with non-shared clonotypes, clonotypes shared by all four sorted-subset donors had higher generation probabilities. Pairwise subsampling indicated that sequencing depth was expected to affect the degree of clonotype sharing among donors. Even with the large sequencing depth, rarefaction of the sorted-subset datasets indicated that sequencing was incomplete. Because the study included a small number of donors, the genetic and exposure-history diversity represented was limited.

The CDR3 goes from the cysteine to the phenylalanine over 16 residues. Only the CDR3 region is kept as DNA, spanning 48 bases read in frame from base 1. Trimming removed 4 bases from V and 6 bases from J; the gene matches leave 7 bases unexplained. CDR1 SGHTA and CDR2 FQGNSA were looked up in the germline V gene. TCR CDR3 regions were amplified from genomic DNA by multiplex PCR using the deep immunoSEQ assay. For each cell subset, the extracted genomic DNA was distributed evenly across all wells of several immunoSEQ 96-well plates, and each plate served as one replicate. For sorted subsets, each replicate PCR was loaded with 200 ng genomic DNA, equivalent to about 30,000 T cell genomes. The purified libraries were quantified using a Qubit 3.0 fluorometer, sized with a Bioanalyzer 2100, and then quantified again using the KAPA Library Quantification kit. A separate single-read 150-cycle Illumina NextSeq 550 flow cell was used to sequence each immunoSEQ 96-well plate. On the authors' methods: The immunoSEQ output contained only junctional sequences without quality scores, so filtering could not match that applied to full-length reads. To assign V/J genes and CDR3, sequences were annotated against IMGT germline references using PyIR, a Python wrapper for IgBLAST v1.9. Reads were removed for weak V/J assignments (E-value above 1e-6), missing CDR3, stop codons, out-of-frame junctions, or ambiguous translated residues. V3J clonotypes were defined as sequences sharing the same inferred V gene, J gene, and CDR3 amino acid sequence. The percentage overlap between two repertoires was calculated by dividing the number of shared unique clonotypes by the size of the smaller repertoire. Repertoire richness was assessed with RTK rarefaction, the Chao1 estimator, and Recon v2.1 estimates of unobserved clonotypes. Generation probabilities for all TCRbeta clonotypes obtained by the gDNA method from a handful of donors were computed using OLGA. In its TCRdb copy, this immuneACCESS table keeps in-frame sequences only and misses some clones. Where compared with another copy, unresolved V genes explain less than half of these, and the others have no known cause. From that table come the V and J calls and clone size; the DNA was used to work out D and trimming. This sample gives roughly 2.6 million clones in total; about 92% of them show up just once. The ten largest clonotypes hold around 0.14% of the sample.

The donors were healthy, HIV-negative adults with no recently reported acute infections or vaccinations. All donors were Caucasian adults living in Nashville, Tennessee, USA. CD4+ T cells were enriched by magnetic negative selection; naive cells were then positively selected on CD45RA, and the negative fraction formed the memory subset. Blood was collected by leukapheresis, and PBMCs were isolated by Ficoll-Histopaque density gradient centrifugation and then cryopreserved in liquid nitrogen vapor phase. Purity and quantity of every magnetically sorted T cell population were checked by analytical flow cytometry. Each sorted fraction had its genomic DNA isolated and then quantified by UV absorbance on a Nanodrop 2000c. For this clone: Its antigen target is currently unknown. Base quality data are lacking; no much larger clone is found one base away.

The sequenced sample consisted of naive CD4+ T cells sorted from blood. The intended sense of this specimen's cell subset or site label: CD45RA+ positively selected. This TCR came from a man younger than 35 in good health. The chain is assembled from TRBV7-2 and TRBJ2-3, with 13 junctional bases fitting TRBD2. The nucleotide sequence reads as follows: TGTGCCAGCAGCTCGAGACTAGCGGGAGGTTTTGATACGCAGTATTTT. This gives the protein CASSSRLAGGFDTQYF.